One T cell receptor beta chain is described in this entry. As yet, its antigen is unknown. Whether given at about 4 or about 12 weeks, second doses were pooled. The source of the sample is a study of T cell responses to AZD1222 COVID-19 vaccine. Profiling relied on immunoSEQ multiplex PCR, and the TCRdb table lists in-frame clones only, not all of them. The data hold 20,000 or so clones, with approximately 84% observed a single time. Overall study results and limits: Just six AZD1222 recipients were seropositive at baseline.

Trimming removed 5 bases from V and 6 bases from J, with 17 bases in between. This CDR3 has 14 residues. The germline V gene encodes CDR1 MNHEY and CDR2 SMNVEV (reference sequence). The V gene is TRBV27, the J gene TRBJ2-7; D might be TRBD2 (6 bases). The sequenced sample was peripheral blood, obtained 28 days after the second AZD1222 dose. This receptor was obtained from an adult who received the AZD1222 COVID-19 vaccine. The CDR3 sequence: CASSPRAGIREQYF. In nucleotides, the CDR3 is TGTGCCAGCAGTCCGAGGGCGGGAATCCGCGAGCAGTACTTC.